The clone carrying this T cell receptor (beta chain) was seen repeatedly, ten times or more. This specimen comes from a study of tumor and adjacent non-tumor tissue in lung cancer. RNA was extracted from bulk tissue without any cell sorting. CDR1 is MDHEN, CDR2 SYDVKM, per germline. With V trimmed by 5 bases and J by 7 bases, 9 bases remained unmatched. CDR3 length: 14 amino acids. The library came from three nested PCR rounds adapted from ARM-PCR protocols. TCRdb re-called the multiplex PCR reads with MiXCR, one entry per CDR3 protein. The sample includes about 79,000 distinct CDR3 sequences, over 60% of them seen just once.

The chain links TRBV28 to TRBJ1-2, with 8 bases aligning to TRBD1. Sequencing was performed on lung tumor tissue. This receptor was taken from a woman aged 40 to 50 with non-small cell lung cancer. DNA for the CDR3: TGTGCCAGCAGTACAGACAGGGGTAGAAGTGGCTACACCTTC. Translation: CASSTDRGRSGYTF.